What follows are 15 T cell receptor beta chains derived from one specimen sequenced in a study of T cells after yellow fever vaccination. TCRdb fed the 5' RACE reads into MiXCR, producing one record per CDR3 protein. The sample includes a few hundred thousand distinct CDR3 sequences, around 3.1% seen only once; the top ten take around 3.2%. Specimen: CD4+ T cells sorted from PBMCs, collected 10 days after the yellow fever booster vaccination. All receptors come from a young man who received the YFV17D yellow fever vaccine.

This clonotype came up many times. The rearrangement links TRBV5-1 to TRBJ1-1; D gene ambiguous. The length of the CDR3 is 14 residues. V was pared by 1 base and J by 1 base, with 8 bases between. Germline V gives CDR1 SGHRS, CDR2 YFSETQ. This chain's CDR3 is CASSLNTENTEAFF. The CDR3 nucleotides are TGCGCCAGCAGCTTGAACACAGAGAACACTGAAGCTTTCTTT.

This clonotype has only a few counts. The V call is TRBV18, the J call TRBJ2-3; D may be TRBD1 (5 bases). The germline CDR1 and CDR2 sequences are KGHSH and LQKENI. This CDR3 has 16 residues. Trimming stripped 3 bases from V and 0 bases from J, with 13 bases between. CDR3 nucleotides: TGTGCCAGCTCACCCTCAGCAGGGATAAGCACAGATACGCAGTATTTT. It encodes CASSPSAGISTDTQYF.

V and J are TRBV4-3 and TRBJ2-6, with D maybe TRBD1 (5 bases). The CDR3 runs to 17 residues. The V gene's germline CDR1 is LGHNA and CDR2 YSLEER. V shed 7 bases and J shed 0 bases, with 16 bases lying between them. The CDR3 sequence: CASTLFQGLSGANVLTF. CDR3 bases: TGCGCCAGCACTTTATTTCAGGGCCTCTCTGGGGCCAACGTCCTGACTTTC.

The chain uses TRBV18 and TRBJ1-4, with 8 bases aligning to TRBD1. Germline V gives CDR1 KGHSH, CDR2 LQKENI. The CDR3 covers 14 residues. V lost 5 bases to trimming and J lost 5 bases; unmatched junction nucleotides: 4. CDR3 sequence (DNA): TGTGCCAGCTCATCGGGACAGGAAAATGAAAAACTGTTTTTT. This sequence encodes CASSSGQENEKLFF.

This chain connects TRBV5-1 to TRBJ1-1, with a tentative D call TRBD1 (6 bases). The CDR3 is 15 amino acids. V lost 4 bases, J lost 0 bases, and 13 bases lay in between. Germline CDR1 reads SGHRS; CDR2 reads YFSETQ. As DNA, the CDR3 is TGCGCCAGCAGCGGGACGGGACAAATGAACACTGAAGCTTTCTTT. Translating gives CASSGTGQMNTEAFF.

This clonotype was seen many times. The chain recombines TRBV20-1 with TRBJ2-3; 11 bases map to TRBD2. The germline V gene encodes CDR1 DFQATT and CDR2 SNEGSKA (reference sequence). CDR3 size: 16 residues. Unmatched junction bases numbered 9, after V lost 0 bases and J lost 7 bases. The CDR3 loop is CSARDPWLAGGYTQYF. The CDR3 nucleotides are TGCAGTGCTAGAGATCCCTGGCTAGCGGGGGGATATACGCAGTATTTT.

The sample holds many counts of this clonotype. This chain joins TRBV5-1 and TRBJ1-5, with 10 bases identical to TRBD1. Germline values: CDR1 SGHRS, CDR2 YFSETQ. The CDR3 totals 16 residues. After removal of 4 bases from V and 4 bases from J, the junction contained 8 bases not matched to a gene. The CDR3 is CASSPGDRGGNQPQHF. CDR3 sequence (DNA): TGCGCCAGCAGCCCAGGGGACAGGGGAGGAAATCAGCCCCAGCATTTT.

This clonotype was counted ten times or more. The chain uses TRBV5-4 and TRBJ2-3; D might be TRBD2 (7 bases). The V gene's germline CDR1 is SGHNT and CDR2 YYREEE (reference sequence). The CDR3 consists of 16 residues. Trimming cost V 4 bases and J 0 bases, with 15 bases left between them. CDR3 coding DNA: TGTGCCAGCAGCGTTCAGGCGGGGGCGAGCACAGATACGCAGTATTTT. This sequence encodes CASSVQAGASTDTQYF.

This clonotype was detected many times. The CDR3 protein is CASSSTVGTAGELFF. The CDR3 nucleotides are TGTGCCAGCAGCTCCACGGTGGGGACGGCCGGGGAGCTGTTTTTT. This chain uses TRBV7-3 with TRBJ2-2; D assignment may be TRBD1 or TRBD2 (5 bases each). Trimming removed 4 bases at V and 6 bases at J, with 15 bases between. The CDR3 covers 15 residues. Germline CDR1 SGHTA, CDR2 FQGTGA.

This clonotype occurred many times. CDR3 sequence (DNA): TGTGCCATCAGTGAGTCGGTCGGGACAGATACGCAGTATTTT. It translates to CAISESVGTDTQYF. This chain joins TRBV10-3 and TRBJ2-3, with D uncertain. The V and J ends lost 0 bases and 3 bases respectively, with 7 bases between them. The CDR3 runs 14 residues. The V gene's germline CDR1 is ENHRY and CDR2 SYGVKD.

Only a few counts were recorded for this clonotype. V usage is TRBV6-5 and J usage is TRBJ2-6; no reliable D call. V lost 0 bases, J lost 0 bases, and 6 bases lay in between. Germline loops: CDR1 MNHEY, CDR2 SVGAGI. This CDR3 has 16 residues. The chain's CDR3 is CASSYSRSSGANVLTF. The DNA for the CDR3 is TGTGCCAGCAGTTACTCGAGAAGCTCTGGGGCCAACGTCCTGACTTTC.

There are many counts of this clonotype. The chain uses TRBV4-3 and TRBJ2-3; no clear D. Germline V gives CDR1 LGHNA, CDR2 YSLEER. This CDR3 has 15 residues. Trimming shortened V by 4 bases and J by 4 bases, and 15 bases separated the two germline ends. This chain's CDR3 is CASSPSAIGSDTQYF. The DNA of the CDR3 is TGCGCCAGCAGCCCGAGCGCGATTGGTTCAGATACGCAGTATTTT.

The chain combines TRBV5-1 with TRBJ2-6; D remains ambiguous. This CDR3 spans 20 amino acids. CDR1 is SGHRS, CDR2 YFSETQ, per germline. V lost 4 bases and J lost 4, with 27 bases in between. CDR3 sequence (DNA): TGCGCCAGCAGCCCCTATCCTAGACGGACGTCCCTGGAAGGGGCCAACGTCCTGACTTTC. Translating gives CASSPYPRRTSLEGANVLTF. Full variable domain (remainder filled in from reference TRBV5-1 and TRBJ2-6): KAGVTQTPRYLIKTRGQQVTLSCSPISGHRSVSWYQQTPGQGLQFLFEYFSETQRNKGNFPGRFSGRQFSNSRSEMNVSTLELGDSALYLCASSPYPRRTSLEGANVLTFGAGSRLTVL.

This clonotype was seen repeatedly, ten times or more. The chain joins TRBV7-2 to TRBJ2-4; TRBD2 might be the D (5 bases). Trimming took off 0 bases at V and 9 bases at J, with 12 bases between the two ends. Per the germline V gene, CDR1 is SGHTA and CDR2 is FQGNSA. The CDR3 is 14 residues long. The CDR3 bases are TGTGCCAGCAGCTTAGCCGCGGGCCCGGGCATTCAGTACTTC. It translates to CASSLAAGPGIQYF.

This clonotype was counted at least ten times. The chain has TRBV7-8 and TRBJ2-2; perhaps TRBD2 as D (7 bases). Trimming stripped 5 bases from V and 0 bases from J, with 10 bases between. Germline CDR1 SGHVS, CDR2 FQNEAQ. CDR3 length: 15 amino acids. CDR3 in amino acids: CASSGGAANTGELFF. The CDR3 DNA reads TGTGCCAGCAGCGGGGGGGCAGCGAACACCGGGGAGCTGTTTTTT.